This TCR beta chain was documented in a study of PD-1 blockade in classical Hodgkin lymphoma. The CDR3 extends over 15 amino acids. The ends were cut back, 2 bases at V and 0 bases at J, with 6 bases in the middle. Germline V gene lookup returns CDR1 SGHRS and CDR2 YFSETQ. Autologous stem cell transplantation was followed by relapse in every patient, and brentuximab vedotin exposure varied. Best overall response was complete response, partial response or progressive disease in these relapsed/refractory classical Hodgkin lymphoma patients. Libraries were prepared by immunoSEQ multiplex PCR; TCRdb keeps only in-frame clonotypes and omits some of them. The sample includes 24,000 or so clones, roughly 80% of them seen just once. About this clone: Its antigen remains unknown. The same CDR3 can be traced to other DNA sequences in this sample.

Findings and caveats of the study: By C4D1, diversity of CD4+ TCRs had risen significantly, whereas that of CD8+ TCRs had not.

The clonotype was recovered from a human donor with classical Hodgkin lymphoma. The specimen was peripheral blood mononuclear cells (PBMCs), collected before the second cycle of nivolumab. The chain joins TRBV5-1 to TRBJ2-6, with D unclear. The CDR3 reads CASSFRPSGANVLTF. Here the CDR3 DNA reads TGCGCCAGCAGCTTTAGGCCCTCTGGGGCCAACGTCCTGACTTTC.